These T cell receptor beta chains were read from a single sample in a study of OX40 agonist ivuxolimab in advanced cancers. The assay was immunoSEQ multiplex PCR, and TCRdb's table has in-frame clones only and misses some. There are roughly 70,000 clones in the sample; about 90% occur only once, and 0.4% to 0.55% lies in the top ten. Sequencing was performed on CD4+ or CD8+ T cells sorted from blood, taken in a trial of the OX40 agonist ivuxolimab. The receptors shown here come from an adult with an advanced solid tumor such as melanoma, head and neck, liver or kidney cancer. The CDR3 runs from the conserved cysteine through the conserved F or W. Each record gives: clone size, J gene, D gene, V gene, CDR3 DNA, CDR3 protein. A D gene is named only where the DNA matches it firmly. For some rows the clone size is stated as once, few or many, or as a class when expanded; others skip it.

NA TRBJ2-7 TRBD2 TRBV6-1 TGTGCCAGCCTACTAGCGGGGGGGAAAGGCGAGCAGTACTTC CASLLAGGKGEQYF
NA TRBJ1-5 TRBD1 TRBV19 TGTGCCAGTAGTCCTCGTGGGGGGACAGGCGGGTTGAGCAATCAGCCCCAGCATTTT CASSPRGGTGGLSNQPQHF
NA TRBJ2-1 NA TRBV10-2 TGCGCCAGCAGTCTATTTGGGACGAGCCTTTACAATGAGCAGTTCTTC CASSLFGTSLYNEQFF
NA TRBJ2-5 NA TRBV10-3 TGTGCCATCAGTGACTCAAGGGGGTCGCAAGAGACCCAGTACTTC CAISDSRGSQETQYF
once TRBJ1-2 NA TRBV5-1 TGCGCCAGCAGCCCCGGAACCACCTTCTATGGCTACACCTTC CASSPGTTFYGYTF
NA TRBJ2-2 TRBD1 TRBV28 TGTGCCAGCAGTTTATTGGACTGGGGACAGGGGCGAGGCACCGGGGAGCTGTTTTTT CASSLLDWGQGRGTGELFF
NA TRBJ2-2 NA TRBV12-2 TGTGCAAGTCGACACACCGGGGAGCTGTTTTTT CASRHTGELFF
NA TRBJ2-1 TRBD2 TRBV11-3 TGTGCCAGCAGTCCTCTAGCGGGATCCTACAATGAGCAGTTCTTC CASSPLAGSYNEQFF
NA TRBJ2-2 NA TRBV29-1 TGCAGCGGGGGGGATACCTCATATCCCGGGGAGCTGTTTTTT CSGGDTSYPGELFF
NA TRBJ1-3 NA TRBV7-9 TGTGCCAGCAGCTTATCGGGGGGACCAAACTCTGGAAACACCATATATTTT CASSLSGGPNSGNTIYF
once TRBJ2-3 NA TRBV5-4 TGTGCCAGCAAGGCGGTGGGGACCACAGATACGCAGTATTTT CASKAVGTTDTQYF
once TRBJ2-5 NA TRBV5-1 TGCGCCAGCAGCTTAGGGCCGGGGGTAGAGACCCAGTACTTC CASSLGPGVETQYF
NA TRBJ2-7 TRBD2 TRBV7-8 TGTGCCAGCACCCCCAAGGGACTAGCGGGAGCCTACGAGCAGTACTTC CASTPKGLAGAYEQYF
NA TRBJ2-2 TRBD1 TRBV25-1 TGTGCCAGCAGGACAGGGGCCGGGGAGCTGTTTTTT CASRTGAGELFF
NA TRBJ2-1 NA TRBV7-3 TGTGCCAGCAGCCCTCTATGGGACGGTGAGCAGTTCTTC CASSPLWDGEQFF
NA TRBJ1-2 NA TRBV5-4 TGTGCCAGCAGCCCTAGGGACCGCGGACACTGCACCTTC CASSPRDRGHCTF
NA TRBJ2-2 NA TRBV28 TGTGCCAGCGCCGGGACACCGAACACCGGGGAGCTGTTTTTT CASAGTPNTGELFF
NA TRBJ2-5 NA TRBV9 TGTGCCAGCAGCGTAGTTGGGACATCAGAGACCCAGTACTTC CASSVVGTSETQYF
NA TRBJ2-1 NA TRBV11-3 TGTGCCAGCAGCTTATACCCCGTGGGCAATGAGCAGTTCTTC CASSLYPVGNEQFF
NA TRBJ2-2 TRBD2 TRBV10-1 TGCGCCAGCAGTGAACTAGCGGGGGAGCTGTTTTTT CASSELAGELFF
NA TRBJ1-1 NA TRBV29-1 TGCAGCGTTGGGATAACTGGGGCCGGACACACTGAAGCTTTCTTT CSVGITGAGHTEAFF
NA TRBJ2-1 TRBD1 TRBV7-9 TGTGCCAGCAGCTTGACAGGGGGAAATGAGCAGTTCTTC CASSLTGGNEQFF
NA TRBJ1-1 NA TRBV30 TGTGCCTGGAGTTGGACTGGGGACACTGAAGCTTTCTTT CAWSWTGDTEAFF
NA TRBJ2-1 NA TRBV15 TGTGCCACCAGCAAGGAAGGCTGGAATGAGCAGTTCTTC CATSKEGWNEQFF
NA TRBJ2-7 TRBD2 TRBV29-1 TGCAGCGTTACGGGACTAGCGGGAGGCGAGCAGTACTTC CSVTGLAGGEQYF
NA TRBJ2-1 NA TRBV6-5 TGTGCCAGCAGGGTCGCAGGGCCCAATGAGCAGTTCTTC CASRVAGPNEQFF
once TRBJ2-3 TRBD2 TRBV5-6 TGTGCCAGCGGCCTCTCGGGGGGGACGCAGTATTTT CASGLSGGTQYF
NA TRBJ2-1 NA TRBV5-1 TGCGCCAGCAGCTTGCAGGACTCCTACAATGAGCAGTTCTTC CASSLQDSYNEQFF
NA TRBJ2-1 NA TRBV5-1 TGCGCCAGCAGCTTGGTACCTCGGGAGCAGTTCTTC CASSLVPREQFF
NA TRBJ1-1 TRBD1 TRBV19 TGTGCCAGTAGCGATACAGGGGACACTGAAGCTTTCTTT CASSDTGDTEAFF
NA TRBJ1-1 NA TRBV6-6 TGTGCCAGCAGGCCCACAGGGAATGGTGAAGCTTTCTTT CASRPTGNGEAFF